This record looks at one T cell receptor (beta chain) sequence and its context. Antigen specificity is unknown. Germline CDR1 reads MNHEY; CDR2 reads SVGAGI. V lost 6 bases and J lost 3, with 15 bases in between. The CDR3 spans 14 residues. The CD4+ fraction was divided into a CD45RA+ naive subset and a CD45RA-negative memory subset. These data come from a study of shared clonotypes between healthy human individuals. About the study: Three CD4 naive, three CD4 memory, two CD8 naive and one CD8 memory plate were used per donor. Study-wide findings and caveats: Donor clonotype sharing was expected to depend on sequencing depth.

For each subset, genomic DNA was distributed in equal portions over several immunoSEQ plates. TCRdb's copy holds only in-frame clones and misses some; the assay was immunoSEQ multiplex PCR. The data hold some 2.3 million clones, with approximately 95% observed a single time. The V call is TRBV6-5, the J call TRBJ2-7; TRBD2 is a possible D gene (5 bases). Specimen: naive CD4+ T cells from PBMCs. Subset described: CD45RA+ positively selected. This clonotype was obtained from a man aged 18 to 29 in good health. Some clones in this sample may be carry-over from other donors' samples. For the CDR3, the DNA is TGTGCCAGCAGAGTCCCGGGCCGGGGCTACGAGCAGTACTTC. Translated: CASRVPGRGYEQYF.